The clone carrying this T cell receptor beta chain was picked up many times. The sample comes from a study of T cells of healthy individuals. TCRdb passed the 5' RACE reads through MiXCR, listing each CDR3 protein once. Of some 69,000 distinct CDR3 sequences listed, roughly 17% are singletons. Germline V CDR1 and CDR2: MDHEN, SYDVKM. The CDR3 contains 16 residues. Trimming stripped 1 base from V and 3 bases from J, with 15 bases between. This TCR derives from a human donor in good health. J is TRBJ2-5 and V is TRBV28; no clear D. CDR3 in DNA: TGTGCCAGCAGTTTATATTCAGCAAATTTGAAAGAGACCCAGTACTTC. Translated: CASSLYSANLKETQYF.